These T cell receptor beta chains were read from a single sample in a study of T-cell memory formation after mild COVID-19. TCRdb fed the 5' RACE reads into MiXCR, producing one record per CDR3 protein. The sample has roughly 200,000 distinct CDR3 sequences, more than 15% seen once; the top ten hold approximately 2.1%. The sequenced material came from PBMCs or a T cell subset sorted from them (not recorded which). Source of these receptors: an adult woman who had mild COVID-19 (a few samples of this study predate the infection). Cell type and time point are not known. Both conserved end residues are part of each CDR3. The D gene is left open where the match is weak. Size is omitted from some rows. Given values are once, few, many or a class for expanded clones.

cdr3_aa	cdr3_nt	j_call	clone_size	v_call	d_call
CASSQDPLAGGRETQYF	TGCGCCAGCAGCCAAGATCCCCTAGCGGGGGGTAGGGAGACCCAGTACTTC	TRBJ2-5	NA	TRBV4-1	TRBD2
CSARSTGSDTQYF	TGCAGTGCTAGATCGACAGGGTCAGATACGCAGTATTTT	TRBJ2-3	NA	TRBV20-1	TRBD1
CASSEEGGPTYEQYF	TGTGCCAGCAGTGAGGAAGGGGGCCCCACCTACGAGCAGTACTTC	TRBJ2-7	NA	TRBV2	TRBD1
CAWGGFYSNQPQHF	TGTGCCTGGGGAGGCTTCTATAGCAATCAGCCCCAGCATTTT	TRBJ1-5	NA	TRBV30	NA
CASSITEAFF	TGTGCCAGCAGTATTACTGAAGCTTTCTTT	TRBJ1-1	few	TRBV12-3/TRBV12-4	NA
CASSQAGGGGAYNEQFF	TGCGCCAGCAGCCAAGCGGGCGGGGGAGGGGCCTACAATGAGCAGTTCTTC	TRBJ2-1	few	TRBV4-3	TRBD2
CASSLAQGARSYEQYF	TGCGCCAGCAGCTTAGCCCAGGGGGCGCGCTCCTACGAGCAGTACTTC	TRBJ2-7	NA	TRBV5-1	TRBD1
CASSEPSVSGRPLF	TGTGCCAGCAGCGAGCCCTCGGTTAGCGGGAGGCCGCTCTTC	TRBJ2-1	NA	TRBV7-9	TRBD2
CASRAPGNTEAFF	TGTGCCAGCAGGGCCCCGGGGAACACTGAAGCTTTCTTT	TRBJ1-1	few	TRBV6-5	NA
CSAVDRGYNSPLHF	TGCAGTGCAGTGGACAGGGGGTATAATTCACCCCTCCACTTT	TRBJ1-6	NA	TRBV20-1	TRBD1
CASSLSIQGQETQYF	TGTGCCAGCAGCTTAAGTATCCAGGGACAAGAGACCCAGTACTTC	TRBJ2-5	few	TRBV7-6	NA
CAITPGLNQPQHF	TGTGCCATCACGCCAGGGCTCAATCAGCCCCAGCATTTT	TRBJ1-5	few	TRBV10-3	NA
CACGMNTEAFF	TGTGCCTGCGGAATGAACACTGAAGCTTTCTTT	TRBJ1-1	NA	TRBV30	NA
CASSKDRAPRETQYF	TGCGCCAGCAGCAAGGACAGGGCCCCCAGAGAGACCCAGTACTTC	TRBJ2-5	many	TRBV5-1	TRBD1
CATSRDGYEQYF	TGTGCCACCAGCAGAGATGGATACGAGCAGTACTTC	TRBJ2-7	NA	TRBV15	NA
CASSPDTKIGSPLHF	TGCGCCAGCAGCCCGGACACAAAAATTGGCTCACCCCTCCACTTT	TRBJ1-6	NA	TRBV5-1	NA
CASSRPLSLAGVTDTQYF	TGCGCCAGCAGCCGTCCCCTCTCACTAGCGGGGGTCACAGATACGCAGTATTTT	TRBJ2-3	NA	TRBV4-1	TRBD2
CASSPTAQSEQYF	TGTGCCAGCTCACCTACAGCACAGAGCGAGCAGTACTTC	TRBJ2-7	NA	TRBV18	NA
CASSSLASAEAFF	TGTGCCAGCAGCTCGCTGGCTTCAGCTGAAGCTTTCTTT	TRBJ1-1	few	TRBV7-9	NA